A few counts support the clone carrying this T cell receptor beta chain. Its target is not known. CD8 T cells were positively selected from what remained after CD4 positive selection. Cells stained for CD3, CD4, CD8, CD45RA, CD27 and viability were sorted into four CD45RA/CD27 subsets. The beta constant-region primer was an equimolar mix of two oligonucleotides covering TRBC1 and TRBC2. Four rounds of PCR amplified the ligated cDNA using nested alpha and beta constant-region primers plus SP2. TCRdb passed the UMI-ligation and nested PCR reads through MiXCR, listing each CDR3 protein once. The data contain 77,000 or so distinct CDR3 sequences, less than 15% of them singletons. These data belong to a study of naive and memory T cell subsets. Whole-study results and caveats: Expression changes during T cell differentiation may affect RNA-based TCR counts.

V was trimmed by 0 bases and J by 3 bases, leaving 10 bases between them. Germline CDR1 is SGHKS and CDR2 is YYEKEE (reference sequence). This CDR3 is built from 14 residues. Sample: central memory CD4+ T cells from blood. This receptor was obtained from a human donor in good health. The chain has TRBV5-5 and TRBJ2-7; a possible D gene is TRBD1 (5 bases). CDR3 sequence: CASSLGWGYYEQYF. The CDR3 DNA is TGTGCCAGCAGCTTGGGATGGGGCTACTACGAGCAGTACTTC.